This T cell receptor beta chain was sequenced for a study of blood T cell repertoires in COVID-19 (dated by TCRdb to 2020 to 2021). About the investigation overall: Samples covering the acute and convalescent phases of COVID-19 were provided by collaborators in the United States, Italy and Spain. The prospective study material was composed of cDNA or gDNA derived from T cells, B-cell-depleted T cells, or PBMCs. Subjects who had been exposed to COVID-19, were actively infected with it, or had recovered from it provided the deeply sampled blood TCRbeta repertoires that made up the dataset. The repertoires were made available in a free public database intended to serve as a resource for research on the immune response to SARS-CoV-2. Samples came from the ongoing ImmuneRACE study (first 160 participants) plus 1,254 subjects from 6 global collaborators. The sample metadata nearly always contained a de-identified subject ID, COVID-19 status, age in years and sex. Where HLA class I and class II types were available, the types were taken from metadata supplied by the sample provider, not from assay-based typing. The full study reports these points: How much clinical and demographic metadata was included differed by source and by participant, and the metadata was provided uncurated.

As to this clone: The clone's antigen remains unknown. No clone much larger than this one lies a single base away; base qualities are absent.

TCRbeta CDR3 regions were amplified from genomic DNA by means of the immunoSEQ Assay, a bias-controlled multiplex PCR. The source study handled its data this way. Within the assay, amplification of reference gene primers was used to estimate how many nucleated cells each sample contained. To quantify the absolute abundance of each unique TCRbeta CDR3 rearrangement, sequence reads were collapsed and filtered. For each sample, productive Simpson clonality was calculated as the square root of Simpson's diversity index over productive rearrangements. In its TCRdb copy, this immuneACCESS table keeps in-frame sequences only and misses some clones. Where compared with another copy, unresolved V genes explain less than half of these, and the others have no known cause. That table furnishes V, J and clone size, whereas the DNA furnished D and trimming. The sample profile shows roughly 280,000 clones; approximately 88% of them were found once. The top ten clones comprise around 2% of the sample.

Whole blood was collected in K2EDTA tubes by collaborating institutions according to the institutions' own protocols. For TCRbeta analysis, collaborator samples were shipped as frozen whole blood, as isolated PBMCs, or as DNA extracted from either sample type. Per the germline V gene, SGHTA is the CDR1 and FQGTGA is the CDR2. V is cut back by 5 bases and J by 6 bases, with 9 bases in the junction unmatched. The CDR3 covers 16 residues, taking in both the cysteine and the phenylalanine. Only the CDR3 part of the read is kept: 48 bases, read in frame from the first base. This sequence originates from a middle-aged man with acute or convalescent COVID-19. The sequence is built from TRBV7-3 and TRBJ2-1, and TRBD2 aligns with 11 junction nucleotides. The material sequenced was peripheral blood. The CDR3 corresponds to CASSVDSGGVPNEQFF. The DNA sequence is given as TGTGCCAGCAGCGTTGATAGCGGGGGGGTTCCCAATGAGCAGTTCTTC.